A selection of T cell receptor beta chains follows, all from one sample in a study of T cells in Graves' hyperthyroidism and ophthalmopathy. TCRdb fed the multiplex PCR reads into MiXCR, producing one record per CDR3 protein. The table records fewer than 500,000 distinct CDR3 sequences, about 14% of them present only once. Sequences were obtained from blood. The receptors shown here come from a man aged 30 to 39 with Graves' hyperthyroidism that later progressed to Graves' ophthalmopathy. CDR3s include the opening cysteine and the closing phenylalanine or tryptophan.

cdr3_aa: CSAREQRRFNTEAFF
v_call: TRBV20-1
j_call: TRBJ1-1
cdr3_length: 15

cdr3_aa: CSARDSATGEVQYF
v_call: TRBV20-1
j_call: TRBJ2-4
cdr3_length: 14

cdr3_aa: CASSTGRWEQFF
v_call: TRBV27
j_call: TRBJ2-1
cdr3_length: 12

cdr3_aa: CASSRQGTGEAFF
v_call: TRBV12-3/TRBV12-4
j_call: TRBJ1-1
cdr3_length: 13

cdr3_aa: CASSLGEVDQPQHF
v_call: TRBV5-1
j_call: TRBJ1-5
cdr3_length: 14

cdr3_aa: CASSLQGNSNQPQHF
v_call: TRBV18
j_call: TRBJ1-5
cdr3_length: 15

cdr3_aa: CASSTTGTGGYNEQFF
v_call: TRBV7-9
j_call: TRBJ2-1
cdr3_length: 16

cdr3_aa: CASSPLAGGPATGELFF
v_call: TRBV6-1
j_call: TRBJ2-2
cdr3_length: 17

cdr3_aa: CASSPGDCDTQYF
v_call: TRBV18
j_call: TRBJ2-3
cdr3_length: 13

cdr3_aa: CSVVLLQVNTEAFF
v_call: TRBV29-1
j_call: TRBJ1-1
cdr3_length: 14

cdr3_aa: CASSFWDRGRETQYF
v_call: TRBV7-9
j_call: TRBJ2-5
cdr3_length: 15

cdr3_aa: CASTGDGGEAFF
v_call: TRBV19
j_call: TRBJ1-1
cdr3_length: 12

cdr3_aa: CASSIIAGNPPHEQFF
v_call: TRBV19
j_call: TRBJ2-1
cdr3_length: 16

cdr3_aa: CASSLDGQGADEQYF
v_call: TRBV11-2
j_call: TRBJ2-7
cdr3_length: 15

cdr3_aa: CASKRGAGGPNYGYTF
v_call: TRBV6-1
j_call: TRBJ1-2
cdr3_length: 16

cdr3_aa: CASSISAEVEDETQYF
v_call: TRBV19
j_call: TRBJ2-5
cdr3_length: 16

cdr3_aa: CASRDPDRVYGYTF
v_call: TRBV6-1
j_call: TRBJ1-2
cdr3_length: 14

cdr3_aa: CATSSNVDYGYTF
v_call: TRBV15
j_call: TRBJ1-2
cdr3_length: 13

cdr3_aa: CTSSYRGISYEQYF
v_call: TRBV6-6
j_call: TRBJ2-7
cdr3_length: 14

cdr3_aa: CASRQLETQYF
v_call: TRBV27
j_call: TRBJ2-5
cdr3_length: 11

cdr3_aa: CASSLTSTGELFF
v_call: TRBV7-9
j_call: TRBJ2-2
cdr3_length: 13

cdr3_aa: CSGGRQLANYGYTF
v_call: TRBV20-1
j_call: TRBJ1-2
cdr3_length: 14

cdr3_aa: CASSSQGNQPQHF
v_call: TRBV7-2
j_call: TRBJ1-5
cdr3_length: 13

cdr3_aa: CAIRRESNSPLHF
v_call: TRBV10-3
j_call: TRBJ1-6
cdr3_length: 13

cdr3_aa: CASSQVGGTSTDTQYF
v_call: TRBV3-1
j_call: TRBJ2-3
cdr3_length: 16

cdr3_aa: CASSNRNRWKETQYF
v_call: TRBV6-1
j_call: TRBJ2-5
cdr3_length: 15

cdr3_aa: CASSLGQRTEAFF
v_call: TRBV11-2
j_call: TRBJ1-1
cdr3_length: 13

cdr3_aa: CASSSYSYNSPLHF
v_call: TRBV6-1
j_call: TRBJ1-6
cdr3_length: 14

cdr3_aa: CSAPDRGNTEAFF
v_call: TRBV20-1
j_call: TRBJ1-1
cdr3_length: 13

cdr3_aa: CASSVAGGHTDTQYF
v_call: TRBV9
j_call: TRBJ2-3
cdr3_length: 15

cdr3_aa: CASSLRLAKNIQYF
v_call: TRBV4-2
j_call: TRBJ2-4
cdr3_length: 14

cdr3_aa: CASSEAAVNVYGYTF
v_call: TRBV6-1
j_call: TRBJ1-2
cdr3_length: 15

cdr3_aa: CASGSTGGGYNEQFF
v_call: TRBV12-5
j_call: TRBJ2-1
cdr3_length: 15

cdr3_aa: CSVGGDSETYEQYF
v_call: TRBV29-1
j_call: TRBJ2-7
cdr3_length: 14

cdr3_aa: CASSLPWGNQETQYF
v_call: TRBV7-9
j_call: TRBJ2-5
cdr3_length: 15

cdr3_aa: CASSLALGGELFF
v_call: TRBV7-8
j_call: TRBJ2-2
cdr3_length: 13

cdr3_aa: CASSPGDLGGYTF
v_call: TRBV28
j_call: TRBJ1-2
cdr3_length: 13

cdr3_aa: CASSYGGAITEAFF
v_call: TRBV19
j_call: TRBJ1-1
cdr3_length: 14

cdr3_aa: CASSEGLAGGSDTQYF
v_call: TRBV2
j_call: TRBJ2-3
cdr3_length: 16

cdr3_aa: CAWSVDGAAFF
v_call: TRBV30
j_call: TRBJ1-1
cdr3_length: 11

cdr3_aa: CASSVVGSYYEQYF
v_call: TRBV7-9
j_call: TRBJ2-7
cdr3_length: 14

cdr3_aa: CSVGWRGNTEAFF
v_call: TRBV29-1
j_call: TRBJ1-1
cdr3_length: 13

cdr3_aa: CSHGGAGNTEAFF
v_call: TRBV29-1
j_call: TRBJ1-1
cdr3_length: 13

cdr3_aa: CASSLGDRVGNIQYF
v_call: TRBV7-9
j_call: TRBJ2-4
cdr3_length: 15

cdr3_aa: CASSVSGNCGYTF
v_call: TRBV10-1
j_call: TRBJ1-2
cdr3_length: 13

cdr3_aa: CASSRSTDQPQHF
v_call: TRBV11-2
j_call: TRBJ1-5
cdr3_length: 13

cdr3_aa: CASSQEDRGNEQYF
v_call: TRBV3-1
j_call: TRBJ2-7
cdr3_length: 14

cdr3_aa: CASSYSAGQVQETQYF
v_call: TRBV6-5
j_call: TRBJ2-5
cdr3_length: 16

cdr3_aa: CASSVQGWETQYF
v_call: TRBV9
j_call: TRBJ2-5
cdr3_length: 13

cdr3_aa: CSALWVHSNTEAFF
v_call: TRBV20-1
j_call: TRBJ1-1
cdr3_length: 14

cdr3_aa: CAWSDGVRGYTF
v_call: TRBV30
j_call: TRBJ1-2
cdr3_length: 12

cdr3_aa: CASSPDLTAGNTIYF
v_call: TRBV3-1
j_call: TRBJ1-3
cdr3_length: 15

cdr3_aa: CAGSSGLAGRDEQFF
v_call: TRBV5-4
j_call: TRBJ2-1
cdr3_length: 15

cdr3_aa: CASTLGAVSYEQYF
v_call: TRBV11-2
j_call: TRBJ2-7
cdr3_length: 14

cdr3_aa: CSAPGQNTEAFF
v_call: TRBV20-1
j_call: TRBJ1-1
cdr3_length: 12

cdr3_aa: CASSSTGGGYEQYF
v_call: TRBV6-1
j_call: TRBJ2-7
cdr3_length: 14

cdr3_aa: CAWSVWATGELFF
v_call: TRBV30
j_call: TRBJ2-2
cdr3_length: 13

cdr3_aa: CASSVGNVNTGELFF
v_call: TRBV9
j_call: TRBJ2-2
cdr3_length: 15

cdr3_aa: CSAKPPHSGGANTQYF
v_call: TRBV20-1
j_call: TRBJ2-3
cdr3_length: 16